Listed here are 32 T cell receptor beta chains from one sample, sequenced in a study of OX40 agonist ivuxolimab in advanced cancers. Only in-frame clones appear in the TCRdb table, and some are missing; sequencing was by immunoSEQ multiplex PCR. The sample carries fewer than 120,000 clones, approximately 90% recorded once. The sample consisted of CD4+ or CD8+ T cells sorted from blood, taken in a trial of the OX40 agonist ivuxolimab. These receptors were taken from an adult with an advanced solid tumor such as melanoma, head and neck, liver or kidney cancer.

This sequence joins TRBV5-8 and TRBJ1-6; D gene unclear. The V gene's germline CDR1 is SGHTS and CDR2 YDEGEE. The CDR3 sequence is 16 residues long. V was shortened by 10 bases and J by 10 bases, with 27 bases between the two germline ends. Written as DNA, the CDR3 is TGTGCCTCAAACTCCGGCGACCTCAGGTTTGGGTCACCCCTCCACTTT. Protein sequence: CASNSGDLRFGSPLHF.

This sequence joins TRBV7-9 and TRBJ1-5, with TRBD1 matching 11 bases. This CDR3 is built from 17 residues. CDR1 and CDR2 (germline): SEHNR, FQNEAQ (reference sequence). The V segment lost 5 bases and the J segment 1 base; nucleotides outside the gene matches: 7. CDR3 region: CASSLGTGGFSNQPQHF. CDR3 sequence (DNA): TGTGCCAGCAGCCTCGGGACAGGGGGTTTCAGCAATCAGCCCCAGCATTTT. Full variable domain (remainder filled in from reference TRBV7-9 and TRBJ1-5): DTGVSQNPRHKITKRGQNVTFRCDPISEHNRLYWYRQTLGQGPEFLTYFQNEAQLEKSRLLSDRFSAERPKGSFSTLEIQRTEQGDSAMYLCASSLGTGGFSNQPQHFGDGTRLSIL.

This chain connects TRBV27 to TRBJ2-1, with 7 nucleotides matching TRBD1. Per germline, CDR1 MNHEY and CDR2 SMNVEV (reference sequence). The CDR3 runs to 19 residues. The trim removed 3 bases at V and 7 bases at J, leaving 21 bases unmatched. The CDR3, as DNA: TGTGCCAGCAGTTTTCTTGGAAACAGGGGTCTAGCTGGGGGAAATGAGCAGTTCTTC. Translating it yields CASSFLGNRGLAGGNEQFF.

This clone was counted once. The chain carries TRBV4-2 and TRBJ2-7; 7 bases align to TRBD1. Trimming removed 0 bases from V and 4 bases from J; junction bases left unmatched: 3. CDR3 size: 14 residues. Germline V lookup: CDR1 LGHNA, CDR2 YNFKEQ. CDR3: CASSQEKQGYEQYF. The DNA of the CDR3 is TGTGCCAGCAGCCAAGAAAAACAGGGGTACGAGCAGTACTTC.

The chain uses TRBV5-1 and TRBJ1-6; no definite D call. CDR1 SGHRS and CDR2 YFSETQ come from the germline V gene. Trimming removed 4 bases from V and 7 bases from J, with 18 bases in between. There are 16 residues in the CDR3. CDR3 in DNA: TGCGCCAGCAGCCCCGTAGTGAGGGTGGGGAATTCACCCCTCCACTTT. Its protein product is CASSPVVRVGNSPLHF.

The chain combines TRBV5-1 with TRBJ2-7; 10 positions agree with TRBD2. Trimming cost V 0 bases and J 9 bases; bases outside gene matches: 9. The CDR3 contains 15 residues. Germline V gene sequence: CDR1 SGHRS, CDR2 YFSETQ. As DNA, the CDR3 is TGCGCCAGCAGCTTGGAGTCTAGCGGGAGAAACGGGCAGTACTTC. It is translated as CASSLESSGRNGQYF.

The V and J genes are TRBV5-1 and TRBJ1-1; 7 positions match TRBD1. Germline V gene lookup returns CDR1 SGHRS and CDR2 YFSETQ. This CDR3 contains 13 residues. Losses at the gene ends were 5 bases for V and 4 bases for J; bases not matched to a gene: 5. This CDR3 is CASSKTGPTEAFF. The DNA for the CDR3 is TGCGCCAGCAGTAAGACAGGGCCCACTGAAGCTTTCTTT.

The J gene is TRBJ1-2, the V gene TRBV5-4, with TRBD1 as a possible D gene (6 bases). CDR1 is SGHNT and CDR2 is YYREEE in the germline V gene (reference sequence). With 2 bases removed from V and 8 bases from J, the gap between germline ends came to 10 bases. The CDR3 runs 12 residues. For the CDR3, the DNA is TGTGCCAGCAGCTTCGATAGGGGGGGCTACACCTTC. Its protein product is CASSFDRGGYTF.

The DNA of the CDR3 is TGTGCCAGCAGCCCTGGGACAGGTCTGTACCAGCCCCAGCATTTT. It codes for CASSPGTGLYQPQHF. The chain joins TRBV7-9 to TRBJ1-5, with 8 positions matching TRBD1. CDR3 length equals 15 residues. V shed 5 bases, J shed 7 bases, and the junction held 10 bases outside the gene matches. The germline V gene encodes CDR1 SEHNR and CDR2 FQNEAQ (reference sequence).

The rearrangement joins TRBV11-2 to TRBJ2-1, with D perhaps matching TRBD2 (7 bases). This CDR3 spans 16 amino acids. Trimming removed 2 bases from V and 4 bases from J, with 15 bases in between. The germline CDR1 and CDR2 sequences are SGHAT and FQNNGV. CDR3 residues: CASSLMAGGQYNEQFF. DNA for the CDR3: TGTGCCAGCAGCTTAATGGCCGGGGGGCAATACAATGAGCAGTTCTTC.

This chain uses TRBV5-1 with TRBJ1-1, with D possibly TRBD1 on 5 matching bases. Trimming cost V 0 bases and J 0 bases, with 9 bases left between them. Germline CDR1 is SGHRS and CDR2 is YFSETQ. The CDR3 is 15 amino acids. This chain's CDR3 is CASSLEVTVNTEAFF. CDR3 nucleotide sequence: TGCGCCAGCAGCTTGGAGGTGACAGTGAACACTGAAGCTTTCTTT.

This clone occurred a few times. CDR3 residues: CASRTGREPQHF. The CDR3 region has the DNA TGTGCCAGCAGGACAGGCCGTGAGCCCCAGCATTTT. The V gene is TRBV2, the J gene TRBJ1-5; tentatively, D is TRBD1 (6 bases). The CDR3 length is 12 residues. Looked up from germline, CDR1 is SNHLY and CDR2 is FYNNEI. The V end was cut by 6 bases, the J end by 8 bases, with 11 bases between.

The chain recombines TRBV18 with TRBJ1-6; 7 bases are a match to TRBD1. Unmatched junction bases numbered 5, after V lost 3 bases and J lost 6 bases. The CDR3 loop spans 15 amino acids. The germline V gene encodes CDR1 KGHSH and CDR2 LQKENI. This chain's CDR3 is CASSPDRLTNSPLHF. DNA of the CDR3: TGTGCCAGCTCACCGGACAGGCTAACTAATTCACCCCTCCACTTT.

CDR3 protein: CASSIEQGAGGYTF. As DNA, the CDR3 is TGTGCCAGTAGTATCGAACAGGGGGCTGGTGGCTACACCTTC. The chain employs TRBV19 and TRBJ1-2; 9 bases align to TRBD1. The CDR3 loop spans 14 amino acids. V was pared by 3 bases and J by 7 bases, with 6 bases of the junction left unmatched. Germline lookup yields CDR1 LNHDA and CDR2 SQIVND (reference sequence).

As concerns this clone: An end of the junction differs from the germline gene, which may be a read error. The chain has TRBV5-5 and TRBJ1-1; the D gene is possibly TRBD1 (6 bases). The CDR3 is made up of 15 amino acids. Germline-derived CDR1 and CDR2 are SGHKS and YYEKEE (reference sequence). CDR3 DNA: TGTGCCAGCAGTTTGGCAGGACAGACTAACACTGAAGCTTTCTTT. The encoded protein is CASSLAGQTNTEAFF.

This clone was counted a few times. The V gene is TRBV18, the J gene TRBJ1-5; 8 bases match TRBD1. The CDR3 covers 15 residues. J lost 4 bases, V lost 4 bases, and 6 bases had no gene match. Per the germline V gene, CDR1 is KGHSH and CDR2 is LQKENI. The CDR3 loop reads CASSRFTGGNQPQHF. Here the CDR3 DNA reads TGTGCCAGCTCACGATTTACAGGGGGGAATCAGCCCCAGCATTTT.

The chain's CDR3 is CASSQRAAGGNEQFF. Written as DNA, the CDR3 is TGCGCCAGCAGCCAACGGGCGGCGGGCGGGAATGAGCAGTTCTTC. The V gene is TRBV4-3, the J gene TRBJ2-1, with D maybe TRBD2 (5 bases). Germline CDR1 reads LGHNA; CDR2 reads YSLEER. The V gene lost 2 bases and the J gene lost 7 bases, with 15 bases spanning the gap. CDR3 length equals 15 residues.

The chain joins TRBV10-3 to TRBJ2-5; TRBD1 agrees at 8 bases. The trim removed 10 bases at V and 1 base at J, leaving 11 bases unmatched. CDR1 is ENHRY, CDR2 SYGVKD, per germline. The CDR3 totals 15 residues. In DNA form, the CDR3 reads TGTGCCACAAAAGGGCAGGGGGCGACCCAAGAGACCCAGTACTTC. This translates into CATKGQGATQETQYF.

This chain links TRBV19 with TRBJ2-2; 7 bases align to TRBD1. Germline-derived CDR1 and CDR2 are LNHDA and SQIVND (reference sequence). The CDR3 covers 14 residues. J lost 2 bases, V lost 7 bases, and 4 bases had no gene match. The CDR3 DNA reads as TGTGCCAGTAAAGGGGGCAGTAACACCGGGGAGCTGTTTTTT. The encoded protein is CASKGGSNTGELFF.

The chain recombines TRBV6-5 with TRBJ2-1, with D perhaps matching TRBD1 or TRBD2 (5 bases each). The CDR3 has 15 amino acids. V was clipped by 8 bases and J by 6 bases, with 20 bases between them. Per the germline V gene, CDR1 is MNHEY and CDR2 is SVGAGI. CDR3 protein: CASSRGPPTVNEQFF. Here the CDR3 DNA reads TGTGCCAGCTCTAGGGGACCCCCTACCGTCAATGAGCAGTTCTTC.

The V call is TRBV28, the J call TRBJ2-5; D unclear. CDR3 length: 14 residues. Trimming took off 6 bases at V and 2 bases at J, with 13 bases between the two ends. The germline V gene encodes CDR1 MDHEN and CDR2 SYDVKM. CDR3 DNA: TGTGCCAGCAGACCCCATAAAATTCAAGAGACCCAGTACTTC. Its protein is CASRPHKIQETQYF.

This clone showed up just once. The chain combines TRBV11-2 with TRBJ2-7; no definite D call. The length of the CDR3 is 13 residues. The germline V gene encodes CDR1 SGHAT and CDR2 FQNNGV. V lost 0 bases and J lost 7, with 10 bases in between. This CDR3 is CASSLDWAGEQYF. In DNA form, the CDR3 reads TGTGCCAGCAGCTTAGATTGGGCCGGGGAGCAGTACTTC. Full variable domain (remainder filled in from reference TRBV11-2 and TRBJ2-7): EAGVAQSPRYKIIEKRQSVAFWCNPISGHATLYWYQQILGQGPKLLIQFQNNGVVDDSQLPKDRFSAERLKGVDSTLKIQPAKLEDSAVYLCASSLDWAGEQYFGPGTRLTVT.

This clone was seen only once. This chain connects TRBV19 to TRBJ1-3; D ambiguous. V was clipped by 9 bases and J by 7 bases, with 22 bases between them. This CDR3 is 15 amino acids long. Germline CDR1 LNHDA, CDR2 SQIVND (reference sequence). The CDR3 is CASTYTGLPGNTIYF. The CDR3 coding sequence is TGTGCCAGCACATATACCGGCCTCCCGGGGAACACCATATATTTT.

This chain uses TRBV7-9 with TRBJ1-3, with D unclear. The ends were cut back, 5 bases at V and 0 bases at J, with 14 bases in the middle. The CDR3 extends over 16 amino acids. Germline V gene lookup returns CDR1 SEHNR and CDR2 FQNEAQ (reference sequence). CDR3: CASSPARSASGNTIYF. The CDR3 DNA follows: TGTGCCAGCAGCCCCGCCAGGAGCGCCTCTGGAAACACCATATATTTT.

The chain links TRBV12-5 to TRBJ1-2; D ambiguous. This CDR3 spans 13 amino acids. Germline assignment: CDR1 LGHNT and CDR2 FRNRAP. Trimming stripped 5 bases from V and 2 bases from J, with 9 bases between. CDR3 nucleotide sequence: TGTGCTAGTGGTCCCCAGAGGAACTATGGCTACACCTTC. Its translation: CASGPQRNYGYTF.

V and J are TRBV19 and TRBJ2-2, with D unresolved. CDR3 length: 15 amino acids. Per the germline V gene, CDR1 is LNHDA and CDR2 is SQIVND (reference sequence). V was pared by 7 bases and J by 2 bases, with 14 bases between. CDR3 amino acids: CASTTKLPNTGELFF. CDR3 coding DNA: TGTGCCAGTACTACCAAATTACCAAACACCGGGGAGCTGTTTTTT.

DNA of the CDR3: TGCGCCAGCATTCCCCGGGACACAATCACCGGGGAGCTGTTTTTT. Protein product: CASIPRDTITGELFF. The V gene is TRBV10-2, the J gene TRBJ2-2; tentative D call: TRBD1 (6 bases). The V gene lost 7 bases and the J gene lost 4 bases, with 16 bases spanning the gap. The CDR3 spans 15 residues. CDR1 and CDR2 from the germline V gene are WSHSY and SAAADI.

This clone has more than one count but fewer than ten. The rearrangement joins TRBV10-3 to TRBJ2-3, with TRBD2 matching over 10 bases. V dropped 5 bases and J dropped 8; count of bases not matched to a gene: 13. Per germline, CDR1 ENHRY and CDR2 SYGVKD. The CDR3 is 16 amino acids. CDR3 sequence: CAISPPLAGVYVTQYF. The CDR3 nucleotides are TGTGCCATCAGTCCACCTCTAGCGGGAGTCTATGTTACGCAGTATTTT.

The chain is built from TRBV6-5 and TRBJ2-3; D gene uncertain. The CDR3 sequence is 14 residues long. V lost 0 bases to trimming and J lost 2 bases, with 6 bases between them. Germline V lookup: CDR1 MNHEY, CDR2 SVGAGI. As DNA, the CDR3 is TGTGCCAGCAGTTACTCGCCCGCCACAGATACGCAGTATTTT. Amino acid sequence: CASSYSPATDTQYF.

This clone appeared a few times. The chain joins TRBV7-9 to TRBJ1-4, with 9 bases lining up with TRBD1. This CDR3 region has 18 residues. J gave up 0 bases and V 2 bases, and 7 bases lay outside the gene matches. Germline loops: CDR1 SEHNR, CDR2 FQNEAQ (reference sequence). The CDR3 here is CASSLRTGAKATNEKLFF. CDR3 bases: TGTGCCAGCAGCTTAAGGACAGGGGCGAAGGCAACTAATGAAAAACTGTTTTTT.

V and J are TRBV4-2 and TRBJ1-5; the D is unclear. Germline lookup yields CDR1 LGHNA and CDR2 YNFKEQ. This CDR3 has 14 residues. V was pared by 0 bases and J by 3 bases, with 6 bases between. CDR3 in amino acids: CASSQETDNQPQHF. In nucleotides, the CDR3 is TGTGCCAGCAGCCAAGAAACGGACAATCAGCCCCAGCATTTT.

In this sample, this clone turned up once. The rearrangement joins TRBV5-1 to TRBJ2-2; TRBD1 matches at 7 bases. The CDR3 has 16 amino acids. Per the germline V gene, CDR1 is SGHRS and CDR2 is YFSETQ. V lost 4 bases and J lost 1; bases outside the gene matches: 7. The CDR3 region is CASSPPTGQNTGELFF. The CDR3, as DNA: TGCGCCAGCAGCCCTCCGACAGGGCAGAACACCGGGGAGCTGTTTTTT.